This T cell receptor (beta chain) was recorded in a study of T cells after yellow fever vaccination (dated 2019 in TCRdb). Regarding the research as a whole: The SMART-Seq v4 Ultra Low Input RNA kit was used to prepare libraries from fractions with low cell numbers. To follow T-cell clones before and after both primary and booster YFV17D yellow fever vaccination, bulk TCR alpha and beta repertoires underwent longitudinal sequencing. Two healthy male donors, one aged 18 to 30 and one aged 30 to 40 years, were included in the cohort. Bulk PBMC replicates and cell subsets were isolated from blood drawn at multiple timepoints before and after both primary and secondary immunization.

V is cut back by 3 bases and J by 5 bases, with 4 bases in the junction unmatched. The germline V gene (reference sequence) yields SEHNR for CDR1 and FQNEAQ for CDR2. The CDR3 contains 15 residues, cysteine and phenylalanine counted. The read is trimmed to its CDR3 DNA, 45 bases read in frame from base 1. Study-wide conclusions, independent of this receptor: After the booster, most of the clones that had expanded following primary vaccination were detected again (roughly 97% of CD4 and around 88% of CD8), which suggests that memory was broadly maintained. Only a couple of donors were included in the study, so the extent to which the findings can be generalized is limited. A small share of clonotypes occurred in both CD4 and CD8 compartments, likely arising from convergent recombination. Compared with the primary T-cell response, the secondary T-cell response was faster but weaker, reaching its peak on day 5 rather than on day 15. FACS-sorted repertoires could contain abundant contaminating clonotypes from the bulk population, so computational filtering was required.

Many counts were recorded for this clonotype. The clone's antigen remains unknown. Base qualities were left out, and no much larger clone turns up one base away. TCR cDNA was synthesized by 5'RACE template switching, which introduced a universal primer site and unique molecular identifiers. cDNA synthesis was primed from both the TCR alpha and TCR beta constant segments. Library amplification used two PCR steps, and the second PCR step added sample barcodes and sequencing adapters. Libraries were sequenced on Illumina HiSeq 2500 (2x100 bp) or NovaSeq (2x150 bp). From the authors' description of their analysis: Demultiplexing of reads and collapsing into UMI consensus sequences were performed with MIGEC, and V(D)J alignment was carried out with MiXCR. Vaccine-responding clonotypes were defined with edgeR using replicate PBMC samples, requiring FDR below 0.01 and a log2 fold change above 5 up to day 15. Each bulk clonotype was labeled CD4 or CD8 based on which sequenced repertoire, CD4 or CD8, contained the clonotype at higher abundance. In TCRdb, the public reads were trimmed at Q25 with fastp and aligned with MiXCR, with productive beta chains retained. Entries that share a CDR3 protein sequence are merged under the most common genes and DNA. For this entry, the V and J calls and clone size follow TCRdb and not the study's own pipeline. This sample has some 250,000 distinct CDR3 sequences in its table, and 6.5% to 8.5% of those were observed once. The ten largest clones capture roughly 0.93% of the sample.

The sample's treatment or condition, from its label and the paper: live attenuated yellow fever vaccine strain. PBMCs were isolated from peripheral blood using a standard Ficoll-Paque protocol. Dynabeads CD4 and CD8 positive selection kits were used to isolate the CD4 and CD8 T-cell fractions. RNA was extracted with TriZol from bulk PBMCs, CD4 and CD8 fractions, and dextramer-positive and dextramer-negative fractions. The receptor was isolated from a young man who received the YFV17D yellow fever vaccine. In this chain, TRBV7-9 is recombined with TRBJ2-3, with 11 bases in between that match TRBD2. The sample here was CD4+ T cells sorted from PBMCs, taken 15 days after the yellow fever booster vaccination. The CDR3 loop reads CASSLTGTSGDTQYF. The DNA sequence is TGTGCCAGCAGCTTGACCGGGACTAGCGGAGATACGCAGTATTTT.